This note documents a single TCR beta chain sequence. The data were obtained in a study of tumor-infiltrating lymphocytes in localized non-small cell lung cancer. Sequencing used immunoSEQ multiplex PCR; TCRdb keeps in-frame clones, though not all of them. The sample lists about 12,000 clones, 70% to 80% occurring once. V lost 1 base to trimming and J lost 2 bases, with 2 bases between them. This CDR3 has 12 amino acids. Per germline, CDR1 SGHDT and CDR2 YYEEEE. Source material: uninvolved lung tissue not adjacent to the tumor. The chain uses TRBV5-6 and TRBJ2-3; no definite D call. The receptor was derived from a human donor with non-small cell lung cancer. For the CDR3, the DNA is TGTGCCAGCAGCTTGAACACAGATACGCAGTATTTT. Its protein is CASSLNTDTQYF.